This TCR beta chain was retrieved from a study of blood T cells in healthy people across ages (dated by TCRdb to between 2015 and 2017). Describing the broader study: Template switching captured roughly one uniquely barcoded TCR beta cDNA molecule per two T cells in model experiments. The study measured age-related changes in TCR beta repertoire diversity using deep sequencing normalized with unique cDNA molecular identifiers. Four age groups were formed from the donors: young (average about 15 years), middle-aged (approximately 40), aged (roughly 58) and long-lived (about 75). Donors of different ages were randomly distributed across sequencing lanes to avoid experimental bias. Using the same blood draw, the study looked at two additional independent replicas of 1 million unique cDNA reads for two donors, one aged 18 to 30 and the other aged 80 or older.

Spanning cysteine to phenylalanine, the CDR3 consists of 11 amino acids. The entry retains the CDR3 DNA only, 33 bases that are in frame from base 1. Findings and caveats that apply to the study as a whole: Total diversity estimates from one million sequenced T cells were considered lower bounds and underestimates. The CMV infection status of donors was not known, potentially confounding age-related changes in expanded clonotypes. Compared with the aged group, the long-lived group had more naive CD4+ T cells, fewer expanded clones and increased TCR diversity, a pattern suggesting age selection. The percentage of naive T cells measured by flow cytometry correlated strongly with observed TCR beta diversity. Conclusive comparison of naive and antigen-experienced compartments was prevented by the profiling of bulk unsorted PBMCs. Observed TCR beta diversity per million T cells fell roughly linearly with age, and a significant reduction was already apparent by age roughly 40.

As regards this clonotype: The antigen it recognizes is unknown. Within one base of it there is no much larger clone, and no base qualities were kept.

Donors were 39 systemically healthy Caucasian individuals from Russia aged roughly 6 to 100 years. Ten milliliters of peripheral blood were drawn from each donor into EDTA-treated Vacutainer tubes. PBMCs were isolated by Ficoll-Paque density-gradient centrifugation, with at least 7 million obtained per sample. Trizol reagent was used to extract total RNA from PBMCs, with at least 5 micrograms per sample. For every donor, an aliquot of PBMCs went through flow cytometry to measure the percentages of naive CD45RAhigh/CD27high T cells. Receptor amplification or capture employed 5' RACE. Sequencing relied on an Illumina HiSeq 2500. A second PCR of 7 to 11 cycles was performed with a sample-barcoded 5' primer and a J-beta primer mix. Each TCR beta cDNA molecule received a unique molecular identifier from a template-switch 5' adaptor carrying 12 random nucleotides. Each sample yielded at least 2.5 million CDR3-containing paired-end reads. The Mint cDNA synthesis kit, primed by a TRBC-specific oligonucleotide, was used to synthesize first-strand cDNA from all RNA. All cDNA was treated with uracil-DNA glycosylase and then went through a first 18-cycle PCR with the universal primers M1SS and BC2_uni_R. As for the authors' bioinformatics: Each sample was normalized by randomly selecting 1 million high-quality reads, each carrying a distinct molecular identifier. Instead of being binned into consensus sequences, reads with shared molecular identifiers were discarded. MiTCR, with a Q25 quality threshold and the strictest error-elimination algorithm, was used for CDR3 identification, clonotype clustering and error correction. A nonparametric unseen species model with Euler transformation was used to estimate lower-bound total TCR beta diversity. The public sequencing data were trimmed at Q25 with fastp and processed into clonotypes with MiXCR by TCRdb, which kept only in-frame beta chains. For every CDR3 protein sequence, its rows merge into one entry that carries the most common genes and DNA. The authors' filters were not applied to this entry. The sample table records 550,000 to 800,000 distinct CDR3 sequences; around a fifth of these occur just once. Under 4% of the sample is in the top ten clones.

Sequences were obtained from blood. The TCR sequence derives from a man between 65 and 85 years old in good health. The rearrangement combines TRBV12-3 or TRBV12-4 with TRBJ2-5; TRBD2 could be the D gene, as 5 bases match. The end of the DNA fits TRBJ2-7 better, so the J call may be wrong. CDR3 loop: CASSAGGEQYF. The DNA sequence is TGTGCCAGCAGTGCGGGCGGCGAGCAGTACTTC.